The 20 T cell receptor beta chains listed next were all sequenced from one sample in a study of shared clonotypes between healthy human individuals. Method: immunoSEQ multiplex PCR; TCRdb's copy keeps in-frame clones and lacks some. The sample contains around 2,000,000 clones, around 95% of which appear only once. Input material: naive CD4+ T cells sorted from blood. Described subset: CD45RA+ positively selected. The receptor set was obtained from a man younger than 35 in good health.

The V gene is TRBV5-1, the J gene TRBJ1-2, with D tentatively TRBD1 (6 bases). CDR3 length: 18 amino acids. V shed 0 bases and J shed 0 bases, with 18 bases lying between them. Germline V gene data show CDR1 as SGHRS and CDR2 as YFSETQ. In nucleotides, the CDR3 is TGCGCCAGCAGCTTGGAAGGGACACGTACTGAAGCTAACTATGGCTACACCTTC. It encodes CASSLEGTRTEANYGYTF.

Notes on this clone: It may be a read error: a sequence one base away is much more abundant. The rearrangement uses TRBV6-6 and TRBJ2-7; the D is unclear. Germline-derived CDR1 and CDR2 are MNHNY and SVGAGI (reference sequence). The CDR3 runs 13 residues. DNA of the CDR3: TGTGCCACCGCGGCGTGGAGCAGCTACGAGCAGTGCTTC. The encoded protein is CATAAWSSYEQCF.

The chain carries TRBV11-2 and TRBJ2-5, with TRBD2 matching over 8 bases. CDR3 length: 14 residues. The germline V gene has CDR1 SGHAT and CDR2 FQNNGV. With 4 bases clipped from V and 5 bases from J, the junction kept 6 bases outside the gene matches. CDR3 in amino acids: CASSSNIAGETQYF. In DNA form, the CDR3 reads TGTGCCAGCAGCTCCAACATAGCGGGGGAGACCCAGTACTTC.

V is TRBV27 and J is TRBJ2-7; TRBD1 matches at 8 bases. Germline V lookup: CDR1 MNHEY, CDR2 SMNVEV (reference sequence). The CDR3 sequence is 17 residues long. The J segment lost 3 bases and the V segment lost 10 bases, leaving 20 bases of the junction unmatched. CDR3 sequence: CATLSYRDRPTIYEQYF. CDR3 sequence (DNA): TGTGCCACCCTCTCCTACCGGGACAGGCCAACCATCTACGAGCAGTACTTC.

The gene calls are TRBV6-6 and TRBJ2-1; tentative D call: TRBD2 (5 bases). CDR1 and CDR2 from the germline V gene are MNHNY and SVGAGI (reference sequence). Trimming removed 0 bases from V and 6 bases from J, with 15 bases in between. The CDR3 has 16 residues. The CDR3 spells CASSYSILDIGNEQFF. The CDR3 DNA sequence: TGTGCCAGCAGTTACTCGATACTAGACATAGGCAATGAGCAGTTCTTC.

The V call is TRBV4-2, the J call TRBJ1-3, with D possibly TRBD1 on 5 matching bases. The V gene's germline CDR1 is LGHNA and CDR2 YNFKEQ. V lost 1 base and J lost 0, with 13 bases in between. The CDR3 spans 17 residues. The CDR3 is CASSQVGQVSSGNTIYF. CDR3 coding DNA: TGTGCCAGCAGCCAAGTGGGGCAGGTCAGCTCTGGAAACACCATATATTTT.

The chain employs TRBV5-1 and TRBJ2-2, with 9 bases identical to TRBD1. After removal of 0 bases from V and 6 bases from J, the junction contained 6 bases not matched to a gene. The CDR3 has 16 amino acids. Germline CDR1 reads SGHRS; CDR2 reads YFSETQ. The CDR3, as DNA: TGCGCCAGCAGCTTGGCTGCGGACAGGGGCTCCGGGGAGCTGTTTTTT. It yields the protein CASSLAADRGSGELFF.

Note on this clone: Distinct nucleotide sequences in the sample also encode this CDR3. The chain couples TRBV18 to TRBJ2-7; no firm D call. V was cut by 3 bases and J by 0 bases, with 6 bases left in between. The CDR3 extends over 13 amino acids. The germline V gene encodes CDR1 KGHSH and CDR2 LQKENI. CDR3: CASSPAYSYEQYF. Here the CDR3 DNA reads TGTGCCAGCTCACCGGCCTACTCCTACGAGCAGTACTTC.

The chain combines TRBV30 with TRBJ1-6; no clear D. With 0 bases removed from V and 6 bases from J, the gap between germline ends came to 12 bases. The CDR3 has 15 residues. CDR1 and CDR2 (germline): GTSNPN, SVGIG (reference sequence). This CDR3 is CAWSVHKGINSPLHF. CDR3 bases: TGTGCCTGGAGTGTACACAAGGGCATTAATTCACCCCTCCACTTT.

This clone was recorded a few times. This chain joins TRBV14 and TRBJ1-1; no firm D call. This CDR3 region has 13 residues. Germline V gene sequence: CDR1 SGHDN, CDR2 FVKESK. The V end lost 3 bases, the J end lost 4 bases, and 9 bases lay between the germline ends. CDR3 in amino acids: CASSHTEGTEAFF. CDR3 DNA: TGTGCCAGCAGCCATACAGAAGGCACTGAAGCTTTCTTT. The entire variable domain, with the rest obtained from reference TRBV14 and TRBJ1-1, is as follows: EAGVTQFPSHSVIEKGQTVTLRCDPISGHDNLYWYRRVMGKEIKFLLHFVKESKQDESGMPNNRFLAERTGGTYSTLKVQPAELEDSGVYFCASSHTEGTEAFFGQGTRLTVV.

The chain carries TRBV28 and TRBJ1-2, with 7 bases identical to TRBD1. Germline values: CDR1 MDHEN, CDR2 SYDVKM. The CDR3 extends over 14 amino acids. V shed 5 bases and J 7 bases; nucleotides not matched to a gene: 10. CDR3 sequence reads: CASSPYDRAPGYTF. For the CDR3, the DNA is TGTGCCAGCAGTCCCTACGACAGGGCCCCTGGCTACACCTTC.

The rearrangement links TRBV6-5 to TRBJ2-2; 9 bases are shared with TRBD1. With 5 bases clipped from V and 5 bases from J, the junction kept 3 bases outside the gene matches. CDR1 MNHEY and CDR2 SVGAGI come from the germline V gene. The CDR3 is 14 amino acids. CDR3 DNA: TGTGCCAGCAGTCACGGGACAGGGACCGGGGAGCTGTTTTTT. Its protein product is CASSHGTGTGELFF.

The chain links TRBV27 to TRBJ1-1, with TRBD1 matching 7 bases. The CDR3 is 14 residues long. The V gene end was trimmed by 3 bases and the J gene end by 8 bases; junction bases not matched to a gene: 9. From germline, CDR1 is MNHEY and CDR2 SMNVEV (reference sequence). The CDR3 DNA reads as TGTGCCAGCAGTTTCCAGGGGGTTTCGGGAGAAGCTTTCTTT. Its translation is CASSFQGVSGEAFF.

The J gene is TRBJ1-4, the V gene TRBV4-1; no clear D gene. The CDR3 runs to 15 residues. With 6 bases removed from V and 6 bases from J, the gap between germline ends came to 17 bases. Germline CDR1 and CDR2: MGHRA and YSYEKL. The CDR3 here is CASRSSAATYEKLFF. The CDR3 DNA reads as TGCGCCAGCAGGTCCTCGGCAGCAACGTATGAAAAACTGTTTTTT.

The chain joins TRBV19 to TRBJ2-7; 7 bases line up with TRBD1. V lost 6 bases and J lost 3; bases outside the gene matches: 5. The CDR3 extends over 13 amino acids. CDR1 and CDR2 (germline): LNHDA, SQIVND (reference sequence). CDR3 DNA: TGTGCCAGTAGGGCACAGGGGAGCTACGAGCAGTACTTC. This translates into CASRAQGSYEQYF.

About this clone itself: Within the sample, other DNA sequences also encode this same CDR3. V is TRBV5-1 and J is TRBJ2-7, with D possibly being TRBD1 or TRBD2 (5 bases each). Looked up from germline, CDR1 is SGHRS and CDR2 is YFSETQ. The CDR3 spans 12 residues. Trimming shortened V by 3 bases and J by 4 bases, and 8 bases separated the two germline ends. The CDR3 coding sequence is TGCGCCAGCAGCTCCGGGGCTTACGAGCAGTACTTC. It is translated as CASSSGAYEQYF.

The CDR3 nucleotides read TGTGCCAGCAGTTTCATGGGGGGCGAGACCCAGTACTTC. Protein sequence: CASSFMGGETQYF. The chain carries TRBV27 and TRBJ2-5; tentatively, D is TRBD1 or TRBD2 (6 bases each). Germline CDR1 and CDR2: MNHEY and SMNVEV (reference sequence). CDR3 length: 13 residues. The germline V and J ends were trimmed by 3 bases and 5 bases, with 10 bases remaining between them.

This sequence joins TRBV9 and TRBJ1-2, with 7 bases matching TRBD1. V lost 3 bases and J lost 6; bases outside the gene matches: 8. CDR3 length equals 14 residues. Germline CDR1 is SGDLS and CDR2 is YYNGEE. This CDR3 reads CASSAQQGMNGYTF. CDR3 DNA: TGTGCCAGCAGCGCACAACAGGGGATGAATGGCTACACCTTC.

The chain combines TRBV11-3 with TRBJ2-4; possible D gene TRBD1, 5 bases. There are 13 residues in the CDR3. V dropped 2 bases and J dropped 9 bases, with 11 bases sitting between them. Germline V lookup: CDR1 SGHNT, CDR2 YENEEA. CDR3 amino acids: CASSLQGRGIQYF. Written as DNA, the CDR3 is TGTGCCAGCAGCTTACAGGGCAGAGGCATTCAGTACTTC.

This clone occurred once. This sample includes further DNA sequences coding for the same CDR3. J is TRBJ2-2 and V is TRBV7-2, with no clear D. CDR3 length: 15 amino acids. Trimming shortened V by 0 bases and J by 0 bases, and 5 bases separated the two germline ends. Germline V gene data show CDR1 as SGHTA and CDR2 as FQGNSA. Here the CDR3 DNA reads TGTGCCAGCAGCTTAGCCGGGTCGAACACCGGGGAGCTGTTTTTT. Protein sequence: CASSLAGSNTGELFF.